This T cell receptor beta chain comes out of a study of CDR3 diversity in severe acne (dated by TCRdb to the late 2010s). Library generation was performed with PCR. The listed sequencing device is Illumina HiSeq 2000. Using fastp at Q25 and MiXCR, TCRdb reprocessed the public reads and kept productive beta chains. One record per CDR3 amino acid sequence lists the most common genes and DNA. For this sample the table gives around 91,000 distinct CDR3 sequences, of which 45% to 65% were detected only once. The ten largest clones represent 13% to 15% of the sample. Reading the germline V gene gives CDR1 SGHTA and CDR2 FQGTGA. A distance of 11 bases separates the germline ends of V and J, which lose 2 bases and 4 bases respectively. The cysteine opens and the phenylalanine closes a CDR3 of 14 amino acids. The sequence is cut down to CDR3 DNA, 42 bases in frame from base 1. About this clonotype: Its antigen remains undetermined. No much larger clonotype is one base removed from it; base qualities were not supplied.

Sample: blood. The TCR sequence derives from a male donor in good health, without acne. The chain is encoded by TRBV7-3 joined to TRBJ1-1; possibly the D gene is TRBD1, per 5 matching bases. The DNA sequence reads TGTGCCAGCAGCTTACAGCAGGGTGTCACTGAAGCTTTCTTT. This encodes CASSLQQGVTEAFF.